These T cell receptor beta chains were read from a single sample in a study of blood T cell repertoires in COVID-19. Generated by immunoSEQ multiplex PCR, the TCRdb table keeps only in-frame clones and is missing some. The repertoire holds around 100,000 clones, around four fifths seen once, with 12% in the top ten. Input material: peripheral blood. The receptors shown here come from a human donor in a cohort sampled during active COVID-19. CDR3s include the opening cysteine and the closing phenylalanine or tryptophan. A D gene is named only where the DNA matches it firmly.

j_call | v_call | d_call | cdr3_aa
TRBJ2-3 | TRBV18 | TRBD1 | CASSPGTGSTDTQYF
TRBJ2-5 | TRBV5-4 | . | CASSLIVQETQYF
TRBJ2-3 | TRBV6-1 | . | CASSERGHPSTDTQYF
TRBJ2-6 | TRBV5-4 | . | CASSLETLSSSGANVLTF
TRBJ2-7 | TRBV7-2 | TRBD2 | CASSSTSFPVYEQYF
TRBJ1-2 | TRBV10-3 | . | CAISELGAGYGYTF
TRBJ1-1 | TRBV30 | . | CAWSPDVNTEAFF
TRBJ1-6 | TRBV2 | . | CASWRVNSPLHF
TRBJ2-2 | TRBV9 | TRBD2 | CASSDGTSGGLWTGELFF
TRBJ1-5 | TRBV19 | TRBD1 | CASRPGQALNQPQHF
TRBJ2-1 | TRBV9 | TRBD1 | CASSASTGEKRVF
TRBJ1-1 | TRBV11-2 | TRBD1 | CASRVTGGQTEAFF
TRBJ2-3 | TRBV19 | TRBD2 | CASSIRTSGGYTDTQYF
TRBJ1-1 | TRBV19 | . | CASLGGELGTEAFF
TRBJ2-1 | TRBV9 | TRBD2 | CASSVVAGGSFNEQFF
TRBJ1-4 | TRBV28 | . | CASKGDGVEEKLFF
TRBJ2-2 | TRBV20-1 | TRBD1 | CSASSNLRGPAGELFF
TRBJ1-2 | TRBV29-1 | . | CSVETPNYGYTF
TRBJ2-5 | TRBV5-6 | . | CASSPISEETQYF
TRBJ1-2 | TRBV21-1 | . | CAILTGINPNYGYTF
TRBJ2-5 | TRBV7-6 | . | CASSLSGDYETQYF
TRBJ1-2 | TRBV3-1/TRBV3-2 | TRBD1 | CASSPGQGGGYTF
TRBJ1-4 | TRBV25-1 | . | CASSEVGGAGEKLFF
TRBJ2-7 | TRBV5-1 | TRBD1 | CASSRTGPSYEQYF